These 15 T cell receptor beta chains came from one sample sequenced in a study of blood T cells in healthy people across ages. A second 7 to 11 cycle PCR used barcoded and J-beta primers. MiXCR, run by TCRdb on the 5' RACE reads, gives a single entry per CDR3 protein. The sample has around 2 million distinct CDR3 sequences; 30% to 40% are singletons. The sample taken for sequencing was blood. The receptors originated from a human donor in good health.

This rearrangement joins TRBV4-2 to TRBJ1-5; 8 nucleotides align to TRBD1. Unmatched junction bases numbered 4, after V lost 2 bases and J lost 4 bases. This CDR3 is 15 amino acids long. CDR1 is LGHNA and CDR2 is YNFKEQ in the germline V gene. The CDR3 DNA is TGTGCCAGCAGCCAACAGACAGGGGAGAATCAGCCCCAGCATTTT. Translating gives CASSQQTGENQPQHF.

The rearrangement joins TRBV20-1 to TRBJ1-2; possibly TRBD1 for D (5 bases). Germline V gives CDR1 DFQATT, CDR2 SNEGSKA (reference sequence). The germline V and J ends were trimmed by 5 bases and 8 bases, with 18 bases remaining between them. CDR3 length: 13 residues. CDR3 DNA sequence: TGCAGTGCTCACTCCATAGGGGCTCAGGGCTACACCTTC. Amino acids: CSAHSIGAQGYTF.

The rearrangement joins TRBV6-1 to TRBJ2-5; D is ambiguous. The CDR3 covers 13 residues. V lost 6 bases and J lost 1, with 9 bases in between. The germline V gene encodes CDR1 MNHNS and CDR2 SASEGT. CDR3 nucleotides: TGTGCCAGCAGATTTCACGTCCAAGAGACCCAGTACTTC. The encoded protein is CASRFHVQETQYF.

The gene calls are TRBV2 and TRBJ1-1, with D possibly being TRBD1 (6 bases). CDR3 size: 13 residues. V was pared by 7 bases and J by 3 bases, with 12 bases between. Germline V lookup: CDR1 SNHLY, CDR2 FYNNEI. This CDR3 reads CASKSGQHTEAFF. In DNA form, the CDR3 reads TGTGCCAGCAAATCGGGACAACACACTGAAGCTTTCTTT.

This chain links TRBV11-1 with TRBJ1-4; D gene ambiguous. This CDR3 is 15 amino acids long. Trimming pared 1 base from V and 8 bases from J, leaving 14 bases between. Germline CDR1 reads SGHAT; CDR2 reads FQDESV (reference sequence). DNA for the CDR3: TGTGCCAGCAGCTTAGAGGGAACAGTGAGGGAAAAACTGTTTTTT. Protein: CASSLEGTVREKLFF. The variable domain in full, completed from reference TRBV11-1 and TRBJ1-4, reads EAEVAQSPRYKITEKSQAVAFWCDPISGHATLYWYRQILGQGPELLVQFQDESVVDDSQLPKDRFSAERLKGVDSTLKIQPAELGDSAMYLCASSLEGTVREKLFFGSGTQLSVL.

This clonotype was observed many times. At one of its ends the junction is not consistent with the germline gene, which may arise from a read error. In nucleotides, the CDR3 is TGTGCCAGCAGCCCGGGGACTAGCACAGATACGCAGTATTTT. Translation: CASSPGTSTDTQYF. The chain uses TRBV5-1 and TRBJ2-3, with D possibly matching TRBD2 (6 bases). Germline CDR1 reads SGHRS; CDR2 reads YFSETQ. The CDR3 consists of 14 residues.

J is TRBJ2-5 and V is TRBV5-1, with D unclear. Germline V gene sequence: CDR1 SGHRS, CDR2 YFSETQ. The CDR3 extends over 13 amino acids. V dropped 6 bases and J dropped 1 base, with 10 bases sitting between them. The chain's CDR3 is CASTGQGQETQYF. CDR3 coding DNA: TGCGCCAGCACCGGGCAAGGCCAAGAGACCCAGTACTTC.

The gene calls are TRBV20-1 and TRBJ2-1; D might be TRBD2 (5 bases). The CDR3 loop spans 16 amino acids. V was clipped by 3 bases and J by 2 bases, with 17 bases between them. Per the germline V gene, CDR1 is DFQATT and CDR2 is SNEGSKA (reference sequence). CDR3 in amino acids: CSARDFLGGTYNEQFF. CDR3 nucleotides: TGCAGTGCTAGGGACTTCCTTGGTGGTACCTACAATGAGCAGTTCTTC.

V and J are TRBV18 and TRBJ1-2, with 8 bases matching TRBD1. Germline CDR1 reads KGHSH; CDR2 reads LQKENI. The V gene end was trimmed by 6 bases and the J gene end by 6 bases; junction bases not matched to a gene: 30. This CDR3 spans 21 amino acids. For the CDR3, the DNA is TGTGCCAGCTCCCCGACCCTTGGGATGTCGACAGGGGAGAATTTTGAGGATGGCTACACCTTC. Translated, it gives CASSPTLGMSTGENFEDGYTF.

Only a few counts were recorded for this clonotype. The genes are TRBV12-3 or TRBV12-4 and TRBJ2-5; D unresolved. V was trimmed by 1 base and J by 1 base, leaving 19 bases between them. This CDR3 is 18 amino acids long. The CDR3 protein is CASSLGPQLVRTQETQYF. The CDR3 bases are TGTGCCAGCAGTTTAGGACCCCAGCTCGTCCGGACCCAAGAGACCCAGTACTTC.

This chain links TRBV9 with TRBJ2-6, with D perhaps matching TRBD1 or TRBD2 (6 bases each). The V end lost 0 bases, the J end lost 2 bases, and 15 bases lay between the germline ends. Germline assignment: CDR1 SGDLS and CDR2 YYNGEE. CDR3 length equals 18 residues. Here the CDR3 DNA reads TGTGCCAGCAGCGTAGAGGGGGGATACGCTCCTGGGGCCAACGTCCTGACTTTC. This codes for CASSVEGGYAPGANVLTF.

The chain recombines TRBV5-1 with TRBJ1-1, with unresolved D. The germline gives CDR1 SGHRS, CDR2 YFSETQ. With 4 bases removed from V and 0 bases from J, the gap between germline ends came to 13 bases. The CDR3 sequence is 15 residues long. DNA for the CDR3: TGCGCCAGCAGCCCCGAGGCCAACATGAACACTGAAGCTTTCTTT. Amino acids: CASSPEANMNTEAFF.

To note about this clonotype: One end of the junction fails to match germline, which may point to a read error. The chain has TRBV7-6 and TRBJ2-7; 7 bases are a match to TRBD1. Germline CDR1 and CDR2: SGHVS and FNYEAQ. This CDR3 is 14 amino acids long. The CDR3 sequence is CAGSLYPGGDEQYF. The CDR3, as DNA: TGTGCCGGCAGCTTATACCCAGGGGGAGACGAGCAGTACTTC.

The rearrangement links TRBV29-1 to TRBJ2-1, with a possible D match to TRBD1 (5 bases). The CDR3 length is 10 residues. Germline loops: CDR1 SQVTM, CDR2 ANQGSEA. The V gene lost 3 bases and the J gene lost 15 bases, with 12 bases spanning the gap. The CDR3 DNA follows: TGCAGCGTTGATCGTCTGGGGCGGTTCTTC. It yields the protein CSVDRLGRFF.

This chain joins TRBV5-1 and TRBJ2-7; TRBD1 aligns across 9 bases. Germline loops: CDR1 SGHRS, CDR2 YFSETQ. The CDR3 totals 14 residues. V trimming: 6 bases; J trimming: 0 bases; junction bases outside the gene matches: 4. The CDR3, as DNA: TGCGCCAGCACCACGACAGGGGGCTCCTACGAGCAGTACTTC. Translating gives CASTTTGGSYEQYF.